The 17 T cell receptor beta chains below all came from one sample that was sequenced in a study of cytomegalovirus exposure and HLA in healthy donors. PCR was performed using 60 Vbeta and 13 Jbeta primers. Some clones are missing from TCRdb's copy, which holds only in-frame ones; the method was immunoSEQ multiplex PCR. The repertoire holds around 110,000 clones, with around four fifths as singletons. Sequencing was performed on PBMCs. The origin of the receptors is a man between 45 and 60 years old in good health and CMV-seronegative.

The gene calls are TRBV10-3 and TRBJ2-7; 7 bases line up with TRBD2. Germline V gene sequence: CDR1 ENHRY, CDR2 SYGVKD. V shed 6 bases, J shed 1 base, and the junction held 6 bases outside the gene matches. The CDR3 totals 14 residues. In DNA, the CDR3 is TGTGCCATCAGCCCCGCGGGGGATTCCTACGAGCAGTACGTC. As protein: CAISPAGDSYEQYV.

J is TRBJ2-7 and V is TRBV4-1; the match to TRBD1 covers 7 bases. V lost 1 base and J lost 2; bases outside the gene matches: 17. The CDR3 totals 19 residues. Germline V gives CDR1 MGHRA, CDR2 YSYEKL. The DNA for the CDR3 is TGCGCCAGCAGCCAAGCTTCGACAGGGCTTGGCTGGGTGACCTACGAGCAGTACTTC. This sequence encodes CASSQASTGLGWVTYEQYF.

The chain couples TRBV18 to TRBJ1-1; D is undetermined. With 3 bases removed from V and 0 bases from J, the gap between germline ends came to 11 bases. This CDR3 comprises 15 residues. Germline V gene data show CDR1 as KGHSH and CDR2 as LQKENI. The CDR3 spells CASSPRGGLNTEAFF. CDR3 coding DNA: TGTGCCAGCTCACCCCGGGGAGGGCTGAACACTGAAGCTTTCTTT.

Details on this clone: Different DNA sequences within this sample yield the same CDR3. The genes are TRBV7-8 and TRBJ2-3; TRBD2 might be the D (6 bases). In germline, CDR1 is SGHVS, CDR2 FQNEAQ. CDR3 length equals 15 residues. The V end was cut by 1 base, the J end by 1 base, with 9 bases between. CDR3 nucleotides: TGTGCCAGCAGCTTAGGTTGGGGGGGCACAGATACGCAGTATTTT. Protein sequence: CASSLGWGGTDTQYF.

The chain uses TRBV20-1 and TRBJ2-7; 7 positions agree with TRBD1. The germline V gene encodes CDR1 DFQATT and CDR2 SNEGSKA (reference sequence). J gave up 4 bases and V 4 bases, and 1 base lay outside the gene matches. There are 11 residues in the CDR3. The CDR3 bases are TGCAGTGCTATACAGGGGTACGAGCAGTACTTC. Its translation is CSAIQGYEQYF.

V gene TRBV20-1 combines with J gene TRBJ1-1; D is perhaps TRBD1 (6 bases). Germline V gene sequence: CDR1 DFQATT, CDR2 SNEGSKA (reference sequence). Trimming left V 5 bases short and J 8 bases short, with 12 bases between. The CDR3 sequence is 11 residues long. CDR3 in DNA: TGCAGTGCTTCACAGGGCCGAGAAGCTTTCTTT. Amino acid sequence: CSASQGREAFF.

The chain joins TRBV4-2 to TRBJ1-1, with 9 positions matching TRBD1. Germline CDR1 is LGHNA and CDR2 is YNFKEQ. Unmatched junction bases numbered 8, after V lost 3 bases and J lost 3 bases. The CDR3 is made up of 16 amino acids. CDR3 nucleotides: TGTGCCAGCAGCCACGGGACAGGGAGTAGGGACACTGAAGCTTTCTTT. As protein: CASSHGTGSRDTEAFF.

V usage is TRBV7-9 and J usage is TRBJ2-2; the match to TRBD1 covers 9 bases. V was pared by 2 bases and J by 2 bases, with 3 bases of the junction left unmatched. This CDR3 has 16 residues. The germline gives CDR1 SEHNR, CDR2 FQNEAQ (reference sequence). CDR3: CASSLRDRANTGELFF. DNA of the CDR3: TGTGCCAGCAGCTTACGGGACAGGGCAAACACCGGGGAGCTGTTTTTT.

This chain connects TRBV6-1 to TRBJ1-1; 9 bases are a match to TRBD1. Per germline, CDR1 MNHNS and CDR2 SASEGT. This CDR3 is 14 amino acids long. The V and J ends lost 8 bases and 5 bases, in that order; junction bases with no gene match: 9. The CDR3 protein is CASGVDRGGTEAFF. The CDR3 nucleotides read TGTGCCAGCGGGGTCGACAGGGGGGGAACTGAAGCTTTCTTT.

The chain employs TRBV6-5 and TRBJ1-2; TRBD1 aligns across 10 bases. The CDR3 consists of 14 residues. Germline trimming cut 6 bases from V and 4 bases from J; bases unmatched to any gene: 5. Per germline, CDR1 MNHEY and CDR2 SVGAGI. The CDR3 DNA reads TGTGCCAGCAGGTCGGGACAGGGGACCTATGGCTACACCTTC. Its translation is CASRSGQGTYGYTF.

The rearrangement links TRBV30 to TRBJ2-3; 11 bases align to TRBD2. CDR3 size: 16 residues. V dropped 0 bases and J dropped 3; count of bases not matched to a gene: 5. Germline CDR1 and CDR2: GTSNPN and SVGIG (reference sequence). Here the CDR3 DNA reads TGTGCCTGGAGTGTAGCTAGCGGGGGGACAACAGATACGCAGTATTTT. It encodes CAWSVASGGTTDTQYF.

The V call is TRBV5-6, the J call TRBJ1-2; TRBD1 matches at 8 bases. Trimming took 3 bases from V and 8 from J; bases not matched to a gene: 9. CDR3 length: 14 residues. Per germline, CDR1 SGHDT and CDR2 YYEEEE. CDR3 nucleotide sequence: TGTGCCAGCAGCTGGGGCCAGGGGGCAGAAGGCTACACCTTC. Its translation is CASSWGQGAEGYTF. Variable domain in full (rest from reference TRBV5-6 and TRBJ1-2): DAGVTQSPTHLIKTRGQQVTLRCSPKSGHDTVSWYQQALGQGPQFIFQYYEEEERQRGNFPDRFSGHQFPNYSSELNVNALLLGDSALYLCASSWGQGAEGYTFGSGTRLTVV.

Concerning this clone: Different DNA sequences within this sample yield the same CDR3. The V and J genes are TRBV27 and TRBJ1-6; D is unresolved. V was clipped by 9 bases and J by 7 bases, with 10 bases between them. Per germline, CDR1 MNHEY and CDR2 SMNVEV (reference sequence). This CDR3 is 12 amino acids long. The chain's CDR3 is CASQDRNSPLHF. The CDR3 nucleotides are TGTGCCAGTCAGGATAGGAATTCACCCCTCCACTTT.

The rearrangement uses TRBV10-1 and TRBJ2-3, with 9 bases lining up with TRBD2. Germline V CDR1 and CDR2: WNHNN, SYGVQD (reference sequence). The CDR3 is made up of 16 amino acids. V lost 3 bases to trimming and J lost 2 bases; unmatched junction nucleotides: 6. CDR3 DNA sequence: TGCGCCAGCAGTGAAGAGCGGGGGGTTGTCACAGATACGCAGTATTTT. Encoded protein: CASSEERGVVTDTQYF.

The V and J genes are TRBV7-9 and TRBJ1-2; D may be TRBD1 (5 bases). The CDR3 length is 15 residues. CDR1 and CDR2 (germline): SEHNR, FQNEAQ (reference sequence). Deletions cut 1 base from V and 6 bases from J, with 15 bases between. The CDR3 spells CASSLGDSRLDGYTF. The DNA of the CDR3 is TGTGCCAGCAGCTTAGGCGACAGCAGGCTGGATGGCTACACCTTC.

DNA for the CDR3: TGTGCCAGCAGCCTAGCTGCCGGGACAGGGTATCAGGGTGAGCAGTTCTTC. This translates into CASSLAAGTGYQGEQFF. This chain uses TRBV9 with TRBJ2-1; 9 bases match TRBD1. CDR1 SGDLS and CDR2 YYNGEE come from the germline V gene. J lost 9 bases, V lost 4 bases, and 17 bases had no gene match. CDR3 length equals 17 residues.

This clone came up a few times. The rearrangement uses TRBV10-2 and TRBJ2-5; D might be TRBD2 (6 bases). V shed 7 bases and J shed 7 bases, with 16 bases lying between them. This CDR3 spans 13 amino acids. CDR1 is WSHSY and CDR2 is SAAADI in the germline V gene. The CDR3: CASTAGSGGTQYF. CDR3 bases: TGCGCCAGCACCGCGGGTAGCGGAGGGACCCAGTACTTC.